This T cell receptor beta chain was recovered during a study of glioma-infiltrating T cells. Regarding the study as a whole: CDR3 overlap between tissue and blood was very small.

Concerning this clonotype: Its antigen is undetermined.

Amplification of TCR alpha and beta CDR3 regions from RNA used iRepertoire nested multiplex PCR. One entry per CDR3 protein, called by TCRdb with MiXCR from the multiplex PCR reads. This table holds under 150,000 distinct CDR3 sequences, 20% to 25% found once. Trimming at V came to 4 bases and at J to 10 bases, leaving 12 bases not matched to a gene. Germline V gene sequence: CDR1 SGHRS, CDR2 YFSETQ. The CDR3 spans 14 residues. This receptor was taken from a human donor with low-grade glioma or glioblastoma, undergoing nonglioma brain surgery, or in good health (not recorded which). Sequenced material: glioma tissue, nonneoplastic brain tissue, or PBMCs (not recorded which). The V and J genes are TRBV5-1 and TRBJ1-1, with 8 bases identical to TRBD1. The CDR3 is CASSATGRQGRAFF. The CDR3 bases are TGCGCCAGCAGCGCGACGGGACGACAGGGGAGAGCTTTCTTT.